A selection of T cell receptor beta chains follows, all from one sample in a study of T cell responses to AZD1222 COVID-19 vaccine. Clones were sequenced by immunoSEQ multiplex PCR, and TCRdb holds only the in-frame ones, with some missing. The table has around 110,000 clones, roughly 89% seen once. This sample comprised peripheral blood, obtained on day 0 of AZD1222 vaccination. The receptors originated from an adult in good health. Both conserved end residues are part of each CDR3. A D gene is named only where the DNA matches it firmly. For some rows the clone size is stated as once, few or many, or as a class when expanded; others skip it.

size: once
V: TRBV29-1
D: TRBD1
J: TRBJ1-2
DNA: TGCAGCGCCGGGACAGGGTACGGCTACACCTTC
CDR3: CSAGTGYGYTF

size: .
V: TRBV6-5
D: .
J: TRBJ2-7
DNA: TGTGCCAGCTCCAGTCCTGGGGCAGTTTCCTACGAGCAGTACTTC
CDR3: CASSSPGAVSYEQYF

size: .
V: TRBV5-6
D: .
J: TRBJ2-1
DNA: TGTGCCAGCAGCTTGGTTATAGGGGGTGAGCAGTTCTTC
CDR3: CASSLVIGGEQFF

size: .
V: TRBV2
D: .
J: TRBJ1-2
DNA: TGTGCCAGCAGTAGGACCCTTAACTATGGCTACACCTTC
CDR3: CASSRTLNYGYTF

size: .
V: TRBV7-2
D: TRBD2
J: TRBJ2-5
DNA: TGTGCCAGCAGCTTAATTCGACTAGCGTCAGAGACCCAGTACTTC
CDR3: CASSLIRLASETQYF

size: .
V: TRBV18
D: TRBD1
J: TRBJ1-2
DNA: TGTGCCAGCTCACATGGACAGGACCCGAACTATGGCTACACCTTC
CDR3: CASSHGQDPNYGYTF

size: .
V: TRBV7-2
D: .
J: TRBJ1-6
DNA: TGTGCCAGCAGCTTAGCGGGAGCATTAAATTCACCCCTCCACTTT
CDR3: CASSLAGALNSPLHF

size: once
V: TRBV9
D: TRBD1
J: TRBJ2-1
DNA: TGTGCCAGCAGCGTAGGGACAGGGAGGTCCTACAATGAGCAGTTCTTC
CDR3: CASSVGTGRSYNEQFF

size: once
V: TRBV18
D: .
J: TRBJ2-5
DNA: TGTGCCAGCTCACCCAATCCCCGAGGAGAGACCCAGTACTTC
CDR3: CASSPNPRGETQYF

size: .
V: TRBV2
D: .
J: TRBJ1-6
DNA: TGTGCCAGCAGGGGTAATTCACCCCTCCACTTT
CDR3: CASRGNSPLHF

size: .
V: TRBV12-5
D: TRBD2
J: TRBJ2-1
DNA: TGTGCTAGTGGTTTTGGACTAGCGGGGGGATACAATGAGCAGTTCTTC
CDR3: CASGFGLAGGYNEQFF

size: .
V: TRBV9
D: .
J: TRBJ1-6
DNA: TGTGCCAGCAGCGGCTCCGGGATAAGCACCTCACCCCTCCACTTT
CDR3: CASSGSGISTSPLHF

size: few
V: TRBV6-1
D: TRBD2
J: TRBJ2-2
DNA: TGTGCCAGCAGTGGAACCCGGGGGGCGAACACCGGGGAGCTGTTTTTT
CDR3: CASSGTRGANTGELFF

size: .
V: TRBV13
D: .
J: TRBJ1-1
DNA: TGTGCCAGCAGCTTAGTTTCCGGGACTCCCGAATGGGACACTGAAGCTTTCTTT
CDR3: CASSLVSGTPEWDTEAFF

size: .
V: TRBV6-1
D: TRBD1
J: TRBJ2-7
DNA: TGTGCCAGCAGTGAAATCGAGACAGGGATATCCTACGAGCAGTACTTC
CDR3: CASSEIETGISYEQYF

size: .
V: TRBV5-1
D: TRBD1
J: TRBJ1-6
DNA: TGCGCCAGCAGCTTAGGGACAGGGGGAGCCTCTTCACCCCTCCACTTT
CDR3: CASSLGTGGASSPLHF

size: .
V: TRBV7-8
D: .
J: TRBJ1-5
DNA: TGTGCCAGCAGCTTAGCTTCCCGGAATCAGCCCCAGCATTTT
CDR3: CASSLASRNQPQHF

size: .
V: TRBV10-3
D: .
J: TRBJ1-2
DNA: TGTGCCATCAGTGAGACAGATCCCTCTTACTATGGCTACACCTTC
CDR3: CAISETDPSYYGYTF

size: .
V: TRBV30
D: .
J: TRBJ2-3
DNA: TGTGCCGCTAGCATAGCGGTCGACTTCAGCACAGATACGCAGTATTTT
CDR3: CAASIAVDFSTDTQYF

size: .
V: TRBV21-1
D: .
J: TRBJ1-1
DNA: TGTGCCAGCCAAGACACTGAAGCTTTCTTT
CDR3: CASQDTEAFF

size: .
V: TRBV6-2/TRBV6-3
D: .
J: TRBJ1-4
DNA: TGTGCCAGCAGTTATGGTTTGGAGGCCGGGGCGCCAATTAATGAAAAACTGTTTTTT
CDR3: CASSYGLEAGAPINEKLFF

size: .
V: TRBV7-2
D: .
J: TRBJ1-6
DNA: TGTGCCAGCAGCTTTAACGAGGGTAACAATTCACCCCTCCACTTT
CDR3: CASSFNEGNNSPLHF

size: .
V: TRBV7-9
D: .
J: TRBJ2-4
DNA: TGTGCCAGCAGCTTCAAGGAAAACATTCAGTACTTC
CDR3: CASSFKENIQYF

size: once
V: TRBV7-9
D: TRBD2
J: TRBJ2-1
DNA: TGTGCCAGCAGCTTTGGCGGCGGGGGGGCCCGCAATGAGCAGTTCTTC
CDR3: CASSFGGGGARNEQFF

size: .
V: TRBV14
D: .
J: TRBJ1-6
DNA: TGTGCCAGCACCGCGACACGAAATTCACCCCTCCACTTT
CDR3: CASTATRNSPLHF

size: .
V: TRBV6-1
D: .
J: TRBJ2-7
DNA: TGTGCCAGCAGTGAAGCCCTGGGGGGAAATTACGAGCAGTACTTC
CDR3: CASSEALGGNYEQYF

size: .
V: TRBV10-2
D: TRBD2
J: TRBJ2-1
DNA: TGCGCCAAGTGGACTAGCGATGAGCAGTTCTTC
CDR3: CAKWTSDEQFF

size: .
V: TRBV7-9
D: .
J: TRBJ1-2
DNA: TGTGCCAGCAGCCCAGATAGGATAAACTATGGCTACACCTTC
CDR3: CASSPDRINYGYTF

size: once
V: TRBV7-2
D: TRBD1
J: TRBJ2-7
DNA: TGTGCCAGCAGCCTTTCTCCGGGACAGGGGGCTGGCGAGCAGTACTTC
CDR3: CASSLSPGQGAGEQYF

size: .
V: TRBV6-5
D: .
J: TRBJ2-2
DNA: TGTGCCAGCGTCGGTGACACCGGGGAGCTGTTTTTT
CDR3: CASVGDTGELFF

size: once
V: TRBV5-1
D: TRBD2
J: TRBJ2-5
DNA: TGCGCCAGCAGCTTGGGACTAGCGGGGATGGGGGAGACCCAGTACTTC
CDR3: CASSLGLAGMGETQYF

size: once
V: TRBV19
D: TRBD1
J: TRBJ1-2
DNA: TGTGCCAGTAGTCACAGGGGGCAATTCTCTGGCTACACCTTC
CDR3: CASSHRGQFSGYTF

size: .
V: TRBV7-9
D: TRBD1
J: TRBJ1-2
DNA: TGTGCCAGCAGCTTATGGGACAGGAGGAACGGCTACACCTTC
CDR3: CASSLWDRRNGYTF

size: .
V: TRBV6-2/TRBV6-3
D: .
J: TRBJ2-1
DNA: TGTGCCAGCAGTAAAGACAGGACCGATGAGCAGTTCTTC
CDR3: CASSKDRTDEQFF

size: .
V: TRBV4-3
D: .
J: TRBJ2-7
DNA: TGCGCCAGCAGCCCCGGGAAGGACTACGAGCAGTACTTC
CDR3: CASSPGKDYEQYF

size: .
V: TRBV4-1
D: .
J: TRBJ2-7
DNA: TGCGCCAGCAGCCAAGTAGGGGGAGGGGGTGACGAGCAGTACTTC
CDR3: CASSQVGGGGDEQYF

size: .
V: TRBV19
D: TRBD1
J: TRBJ1-5
DNA: TGTGCCAGTAGTATAACAGGGGATCAGCCCCAGCATTTT
CDR3: CASSITGDQPQHF

size: .
V: TRBV12-3/TRBV12-4
D: .
J: TRBJ1-2
DNA: TGTGCCAGTACTCGGGGCTTCTACTATGGCTACACCTTC
CDR3: CASTRGFYYGYTF

size: .
V: TRBV5-1
D: .
J: TRBJ2-1
DNA: TGCGCCAGCACCGCCCCGGCAGGGCCCTACAATGAGCAGTTCTTC
CDR3: CASTAPAGPYNEQFF

size: .
V: TRBV5-1
D: .
J: TRBJ1-2
DNA: TGCGCCAGCAGCTTGGCTGCCGGAAGACTTGGCTACACCTTC
CDR3: CASSLAAGRLGYTF

size: .
V: TRBV3-1/TRBV3-2
D: .
J: TRBJ2-2
DNA: TGTGCCAGCAGCCAAGAAGGGTTGTTAGGATCGGGCACCGGGGAGCTGTTTTTT
CDR3: CASSQEGLLGSGTGELFF

size: .
V: TRBV5-1
D: .
J: TRBJ1-4
DNA: TGCGCCAGCAGCTTGGGGGTCGACAGTCAAGGAAAACTGTTTTTT
CDR3: CASSLGVDSQGKLFF

size: .
V: TRBV7-2
D: TRBD1
J: TRBJ1-2
DNA: TGTGCCAGCAGCTCTCCGGGACAGGAATTCTATGGCTACACCTTC
CDR3: CASSSPGQEFYGYTF

size: .
V: TRBV6-5
D: .
J: TRBJ1-1
DNA: TGTGCCAGCAGTTCTAACACTGAAGCTTTCTTT
CDR3: CASSSNTEAFF

size: once
V: TRBV5-8
D: .
J: TRBJ2-6
DNA: TGTGCCAGCAGCCCGGAGGTGGTTGGGGCCAACGTCCTGACTTTC
CDR3: CASSPEVVGANVLTF

size: .
V: TRBV24-1
D: .
J: TRBJ2-1
DNA: TGTGCCACCAGTGATTTCGGTGATGAGCAGTTCTTC
CDR3: CATSDFGDEQFF

size: .
V: TRBV5-1
D: TRBD2
J: TRBJ2-1
DNA: TGCGCCAGCAGCTTGGCGAGCGGGGTGGGGGAGCAGTTCTTC
CDR3: CASSLASGVGEQFF

size: .
V: TRBV5-8
D: TRBD1
J: TRBJ1-6
DNA: TGTGCCAGCAGCTGGATCCTACTACAGGGGATGGGAAATTCACCCCTCCACTTT
CDR3: CASSWILLQGMGNSPLHF

size: .
V: TRBV7-2
D: .
J: TRBJ1-1
DNA: TGTGCCAGCAGCCCATGGACAGACCACACTGAAGCTTTCTTT
CDR3: CASSPWTDHTEAFF

size: .
V: TRBV9
D: .
J: TRBJ2-1
DNA: TGTGCCAGCAGCGCAGATACCAATGAGCAGTTCTTC
CDR3: CASSADTNEQFF

size: .
V: TRBV3-1/TRBV3-2
D: .
J: TRBJ2-5
DNA: TGTGCCAGCAGTCGGGCGTTCACAGGAAACCAAGAGACCCAGTACTTC
CDR3: CASSRAFTGNQETQYF

size: .
V: TRBV4-2
D: TRBD2
J: TRBJ2-7
DNA: TGTGCCAGCAGCCAAGACCTGCGGAGTAGCGGGGGGTCCTACGAGCAGTACTTC
CDR3: CASSQDLRSSGGSYEQYF

size: .
V: TRBV27
D: .
J: TRBJ1-6
DNA: TGTGCCAGCAGTCCCATCCGGGGGAGACTCGGAAAACCCCTCCACTTT
CDR3: CASSPIRGRLGKPLHF

size: once
V: TRBV2
D: .
J: TRBJ2-7
DNA: TGTGCCAGCAGGGCAGGGGCTACCTACGAGCAGTACTTC
CDR3: CASRAGATYEQYF

size: .
V: TRBV5-5
D: TRBD2
J: TRBJ2-5
DNA: TGTGCCAGCAGCTTGGCCGGCCTAGCGGGGGCACAAGAGACCCAGTACTTC
CDR3: CASSLAGLAGAQETQYF